This TCR beta chain is from a study of blood T cell repertoires in COVID-19. In the authors' workflow: Quantification of nucleated cells was approximated via reference gene primer amplification. The protocol was immunoSEQ multiplex PCR, while the TCRdb copy is restricted to in-frame clones and leaves out a portion. The V and J calls and clone size are taken from that table; D and trimming were inferred from the DNA. Altogether about 40,000 clones are present, over 80% being singletons, with the ten largest covering approximately 10%. V was pared by 5 bases and J by 0 bases, with 13 bases between. This CDR3 has 15 amino acids. Germline CDR1 SGHVS, CDR2 FNYEAQ.

Source material: peripheral blood. The rearrangement joins TRBV7-6 to TRBJ1-1; D is possibly TRBD1 (5 bases). The sequence was collected from a woman between 70 and 85 years old with acute or convalescent COVID-19. The CDR3: CASSLGADLNTEAFF. The CDR3 coding sequence is TGTGCCAGCAGCCTAGGGGCAGATTTGAACACTGAAGCTTTCTTT.